Listed here are 4 T cell receptor beta chains from one sample, sequenced in a study of T cell responses to AZD1222 COVID-19 vaccine. Produced via immunoSEQ multiplex PCR; TCRdb's table is partial and in-frame only. The sample has roughly 77,000 clones, roughly 90% seen once. Sample: peripheral blood, taken 28 days after the second AZD1222 dose. The receptors were gathered from an adult who received the AZD1222 COVID-19 vaccine.

V gene TRBV19 combines with J gene TRBJ2-7; TRBD1 agrees at 10 bases. The germline V gene has CDR1 LNHDA and CDR2 SQIVND (reference sequence). This CDR3 is built from 14 residues. With V trimmed by 5 bases and J by 6 bases, 7 bases remained unmatched. The CDR3 DNA is TGTGCCAGTAGTCCCGGGACAGGGGTGGGCGAGCAGTACTTC. It is translated as CASSPGTGVGEQYF. Variable domain in full (rest from reference TRBV19 and TRBJ2-7): DGGITQSPKYLFRKEGQNVTLSCEQNLNHDAMYWYRQDPGQGLRLIYYSQIVNDFQKGDIAEGYSVSREKKESFPLTVTSAQKNPTAFYLCASSPGTGVGEQYFGPGTRLTVT.

The J gene is TRBJ2-2, the V gene TRBV9, with D possibly TRBD2 on 6 matching bases. Germline V lookup: CDR1 SGDLS, CDR2 YYNGEE. This CDR3 is built from 15 residues. V dropped 2 bases and J dropped 5 bases, with 13 bases sitting between them. Here the CDR3 reads CASSVSPRGTGELFF. CDR3 coding DNA: TGTGCCAGCAGCGTCTCGCCTCGGGGGACCGGGGAGCTGTTTTTT. Looking up the rest from reference TRBV9 and TRBJ2-2 gives the full variable domain: DSGVTQTPKHLITATGQRVTLRCSPRSGDLSVYWYQQSLDQGLQFLIQYYNGEERAKGNILERFSAQQFPDLHSELNLSSLELGDSALYFCASSVSPRGTGELFFGEGSRLTVL.

This chain uses TRBV3-1 (or the pseudogene TRBV3-2) with TRBJ1-6; 7 nucleotides agree with TRBD1. Germline CDR1 and CDR2: LGHDT and YNNKEL (reference sequence). Unmatched junction bases numbered 16, after V lost 1 base and J lost 7 bases. The CDR3 is made up of 19 amino acids. CDR3 DNA sequence: TGTGCCAGCAGCCAAGGTCCCGTAGACAGGGCGACCAACAATTCACCCCTCCACTTT. The encoded protein is CASSQGPVDRATNNSPLHF.

V is TRBV9 and J is TRBJ1-2, with a possible D match to TRBD1 (5 bases). Germline V CDR1 and CDR2: SGDLS, YYNGEE. The V and J ends lost 6 bases and 2 bases respectively, with 17 bases between them. This CDR3 spans 15 amino acids. As DNA, the CDR3 is TGTGCCAGCAACCCAAGTCCAGGGTCCAACTATGGCTACACCTTC. Translating it yields CASNPSPGSNYGYTF.